This T cell receptor beta chain was observed in a study of blood T cell repertoires in COVID-19. V was shortened by 5 bases and J by 2 bases, with 14 bases between the two germline ends. Germline V gene sequence: CDR1 SNHLY, CDR2 FYNNEI. The CDR3 has 15 amino acids. Sequencing was performed with immunoSEQ multiplex PCR; in TCRdb, only in-frame clones are kept and a portion is missing. Of around 200,000 clones in the sample, approximately 86% were seen once. The sequence was obtained from a woman aged 25 to 39 who had been exposed to COVID-19. The J gene is TRBJ2-3, the V gene TRBV2; tentative D call: TRBD2 (6 bases). The specimen sequenced was PBMCs or T cells enriched from blood (not recorded which). In DNA, the CDR3 is TGTGCCAGCAGTACCGGGACTCCCCACACAGATACGCAGTATTTT. It encodes CASSTGTPHTDTQYF.